This T cell receptor beta chain was found in a study of T cell responses to AZD1222 COVID-19 vaccine. Overall study: Analysis merged second doses at about 4 or about 12 weeks.

The CDR3 is 16 amino acids. CDR1 and CDR2 (germline): SGHVS, FNYEAQ. The V and J ends lost 7 bases and 5 bases respectively, with 18 bases between them. Overall study findings and caveats: White British people made up most donors, females outnumbered males, and clonal diversity was possibly underestimated. The reported proportion of spike-specific TCRs targeting unmutated variant regions was nearly half. Spike-specific TCR breadth and depth both grew after two AZD1222 doses.

Sequencing used immunoSEQ multiplex PCR; TCRdb keeps in-frame clones, though not all of them. The sample contains 70,000 to 90,000 clones, around 90% of which appear only once. Of note for this clone: Antigen: not known.

The sample here was peripheral blood, taken on day 0 of AZD1222 vaccination. This sequence originates from an adult in good health. The V and J genes are TRBV7-6 and TRBJ1-6; D is unclear. CDR3 bases: TGTGCCAGCACCCCTCTGCCTCCGGAAAATAATTCACCCCTCCACTTT. This codes for CASTPLPPENNSPLHF.